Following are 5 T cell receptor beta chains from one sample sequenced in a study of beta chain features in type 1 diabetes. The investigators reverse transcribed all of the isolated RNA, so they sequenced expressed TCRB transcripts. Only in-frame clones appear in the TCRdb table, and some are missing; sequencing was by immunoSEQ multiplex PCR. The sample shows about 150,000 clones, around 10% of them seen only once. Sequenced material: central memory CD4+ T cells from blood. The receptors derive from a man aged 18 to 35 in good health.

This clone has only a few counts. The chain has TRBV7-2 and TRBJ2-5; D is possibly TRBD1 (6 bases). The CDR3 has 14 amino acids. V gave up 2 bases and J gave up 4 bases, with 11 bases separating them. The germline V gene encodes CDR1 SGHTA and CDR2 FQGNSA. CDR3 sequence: CASSLMGARETQYF. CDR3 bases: TGTGCCAGCAGCTTAATGGGGGCGAGAGAGACCCAGTACTTC.

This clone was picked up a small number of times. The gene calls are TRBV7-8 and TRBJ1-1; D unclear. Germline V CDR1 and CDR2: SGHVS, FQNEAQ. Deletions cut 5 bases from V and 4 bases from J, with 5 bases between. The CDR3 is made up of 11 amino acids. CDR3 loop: CASSGRTEAFF. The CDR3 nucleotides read TGTGCCAGCAGCGGGCGCACTGAAGCTTTCTTT.

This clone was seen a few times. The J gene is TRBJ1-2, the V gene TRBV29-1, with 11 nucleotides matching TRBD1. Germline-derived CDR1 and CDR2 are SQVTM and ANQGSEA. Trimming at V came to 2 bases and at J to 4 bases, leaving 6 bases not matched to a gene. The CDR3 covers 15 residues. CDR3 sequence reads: CSVERGTGGSYGYTF. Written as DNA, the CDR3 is TGCAGCGTTGAACGCGGGACAGGGGGGAGCTATGGCTACACCTTC.

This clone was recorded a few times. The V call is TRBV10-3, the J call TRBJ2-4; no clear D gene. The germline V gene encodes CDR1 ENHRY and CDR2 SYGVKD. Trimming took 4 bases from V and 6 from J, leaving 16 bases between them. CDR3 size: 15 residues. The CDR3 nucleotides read TGTGCCATCAGTGCCCCAAGTGCGAAGGGAAACATTCAGTACTTC. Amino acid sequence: CAISAPSAKGNIQYF.

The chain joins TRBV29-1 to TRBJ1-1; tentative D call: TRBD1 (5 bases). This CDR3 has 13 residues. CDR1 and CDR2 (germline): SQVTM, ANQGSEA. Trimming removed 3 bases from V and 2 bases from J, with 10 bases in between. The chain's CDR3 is CSVEGEGNTEAFF. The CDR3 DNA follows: TGCAGCGTTGAGGGGGAGGGAAACACTGAAGCTTTCTTT.